The clone carrying this T cell receptor beta chain was counted at least ten times. Antigen: not known. Amplification of TCR beta CDR3 regions was performed using RNA transcripts as template. First-round RT-PCR with HTBI primers amplified the TCR CDR3 region. Each CDR3 protein gets one entry after TCRdb re-called the multiplex PCR reads with MiXCR. The data show a few hundred thousand distinct CDR3 sequences, with roughly an eighth seen just once and 34% held by the top ten. The V segment lost 4 bases and the J segment 3 bases; nucleotides outside the gene matches: 6. CDR3 length: 14 residues. Germline V gene lookup returns CDR1 SQVTM and CDR2 ANQGSEA. This sample is part of a study of T cells in Graves' hyperthyroidism and ophthalmopathy. Source material for PBMCs was less than 12 ml fresh peripheral blood. Notes on the study in general: Blood samples included most of the expanded thyroid clonotypes exceeding 0.001. Ophthalmopathy prediction by the model preceded onset by a median approximately 5.9 months.

The sequencing input was blood. The chain links TRBV29-1 to TRBJ2-1; TRBD2 matches at 7 bases. The clonotype was recovered from a woman between 35 and 50 years old with Graves' ophthalmopathy. The CDR3 DNA is TGCAGCGTTGTCAGCGGGGAGCTCTACAATGAGCAGTTCTTC. Translation gives CSVVSGELYNEQFF.